A selection of T cell receptor beta chains follows, all from one sample in a study of blood T cell repertoires in COVID-19. Repertoires were generated with immunoSEQ multiplex PCR, while TCRdb's copy carries only in-frame clones and drops some. Altogether about 140,000 clones are present, about four fifths being singletons, with the ten largest covering approximately 9%. The specimen sequenced was peripheral blood. The receptors come from an elderly woman in a cohort sampled during active or convalescent COVID-19. Each CDR3 is given with its conserved first and last residue. Fields, in order: V gene, D gene, CDR3 protein. The D gene is left open where the match is weak.

V gene: TRBV11-1; D gene: TRBD1; CDR3 protein: CASSEGQAYGYTF
V gene: TRBV29-1; D gene: .; CDR3 protein: CSGLLRGSGANVLTF
V gene: TRBV7-9; D gene: .; CDR3 protein: CASSLSGGYQPQHF
V gene: TRBV3-1/TRBV3-2; D gene: .; CDR3 protein: CASSQEATGYGYTF
V gene: TRBV6-5; D gene: .; CDR3 protein: CASSNYRDAGELFF
V gene: TRBV28; D gene: TRBD1; CDR3 protein: CASSRTGWEQFF
V gene: TRBV23-1; D gene: TRBD2; CDR3 protein: CASRERGVSYNEQFF
V gene: TRBV29-1; D gene: .; CDR3 protein: CSGQVLNTEAFF
V gene: TRBV5-1; D gene: TRBD1; CDR3 protein: CASSLQGASTDTQYF
V gene: TRBV5-1; D gene: TRBD1; CDR3 protein: CASSGTGGVDYGYTF
V gene: TRBV4-2; D gene: .; CDR3 protein: CASSQDLVYGASYNSPLHF
V gene: TRBV5-4; D gene: TRBD1; CDR3 protein: CASSRGTGPNSPLHF
V gene: TRBV5-1; D gene: TRBD2; CDR3 protein: CASSFSLAGMVTGELFF
V gene: TRBV28; D gene: TRBD1; CDR3 protein: CASTKRYGPDRGRTEAFF
V gene: TRBV28; D gene: .; CDR3 protein: CASSFNPGMGTEAFF
V gene: TRBV29-1; D gene: TRBD1; CDR3 protein: CSASGTGDTEAFF
V gene: TRBV18; D gene: .; CDR3 protein: CASTVRGGYGYTF
V gene: TRBV14; D gene: .; CDR3 protein: CARGGARVSTDTQYF
V gene: TRBV10-1; D gene: .; CDR3 protein: CASSPFQGASLADTQYF
V gene: TRBV5-6; D gene: .; CDR3 protein: CASSWGDGNTEAFF